The clone carrying this T cell receptor (beta chain) was seen once. These data are taken from a study of blood T cell repertoires in COVID-19. As for the study in general: The United States, Italy and Spain were the sources of the acute and convalescent COVID-19 samples. T cells, B-cell-depleted T cells, or PBMCs provided the cDNA or gDNA that served as material.

In the source study's methods: Reference gene primers were amplified, and this amplification served to estimate nucleated cell counts. Repertoires were generated with immunoSEQ multiplex PCR, while TCRdb's copy carries only in-frame clones and drops some. The D gene and trimming were derived from the DNA, and the V and J assignments and clone size from that table. This sample has more than 95,000 clones, with 81% found just once. The clonotype was recovered from a man older than 75 with acute or convalescent COVID-19. The sequenced sample was peripheral blood.

CDR3 sequence reads: CASSPTGHLDLNTEAFF. CDR3 coding DNA: TGTGCCAGCAGCCCGACAGGGCACCTAGATTTGAACACTGAAGCTTTCTTT. The V gene is TRBV7-2, the J gene TRBJ1-1; 7 bases fit TRBD1. CDR1 is SGHTA, CDR2 FQGNSA, per germline. The CDR3 loop spans 17 amino acids. V gave up 5 bases and J gave up 0 bases; unmatched junction bases: 12. Filled out from reference TRBV7-2 and TRBJ1-1, the complete variable domain reads GAGVSQSPSNKVTEKGKDVELRCDPISGHTALYWYRQSLGQGLEFLIYFQGNSAPDKSGLPSDRFSAERTGGSVSTLTIQRTQQEDSAVYLCASSPTGHLDLNTEAFFGQGTRLTVV.